This T cell receptor (beta chain) was captured in a study of T cell repertoires in cytomegalovirus infection. Trimming took 3 bases from V and 12 from J, leaving 24 bases between them. Germline loops: CDR1 DFQATT, CDR2 SNEGSKA (reference sequence). The CDR3 is made up of 14 amino acids. TCRdb reprocessed the reads via MiXCR and lists one record per CDR3 protein. The sample lists approximately 400,000 distinct CDR3 sequences; 31% were seen once. The V gene is TRBV20-1, the J gene TRBJ2-7; unclear D gene. Material for sequencing was PBMCs. The sequence was obtained from a human donor in good health (CMV status not recorded). Some clones in this sample may be carry-over from other donors' samples. The CDR3 DNA sequence: TGCAGTGCTAGTTCTCTAGTGGCTCGCCCCTCTCCGTACTTC. It is translated as CSASSLVARPSPYF.